Below are 8 T cell receptor beta chains sequenced from a single sample in a study of beta chain features in type 1 diabetes. Study-wide results and limits: Within each of all four CD4+ subsets, Type 1 diabetes patients had TCRB CDR3s that were moderately but significantly shorter.

The sequenced template was cDNA made from the entire isolated RNA. The method was immunoSEQ multiplex PCR; TCRdb's version includes in-frame clones alone and lacks a portion of them. The sample carries some 360,000 clones, around 9.6% recorded once. No antigen has been identified for these receptors. Sequencing input: central memory CD4+ T cells from blood. Source of these receptors: a man aged 30 to 39 with type 1 diabetes.

On this clone itself: One end of the junction varies from germline; a read error may be responsible. The gene calls are TRBV28 and TRBJ2-1; tentative D call: TRBD1 (5 bases). CDR1 and CDR2 (germline): MDHEN, SYDVKM. CDR3 length equals 15 residues. The CDR3 nucleotides read TGTGCCAGCAGCTTATCACCTAGACAGAACAATGAGCAGTTCTTC. Residues: CASSLSPRQNNEQFF. The variable domain in full, completed from reference TRBV28 and TRBJ2-1, reads DVKVTQSSRYLVKRTGEKVFLECVQDMDHENMFWYRQDPGLGLRLIYFSYDVKMKEKGDIPEGYSVSREKKERFSLILESASTNQTSMYLCASSLSPRQNNEQFFGPGTRLTVL.

This clone was seen only a few times. The chain employs TRBV5-8 and TRBJ1-1; 8 bases are shared with TRBD1. From germline, CDR1 is SGHTS and CDR2 YDEGEE. The CDR3 covers 14 residues. Unmatched junction bases numbered 3, after V lost 4 bases and J lost 1 base. The DNA of the CDR3 is TGTGCCAGCAGCCCGGACAGGGCGAACACTGAAGCTTTCTTT. It codes for CASSPDRANTEAFF.

This clone appeared a few times. The V and J genes are TRBV5-8 and TRBJ1-2; 7 bases map to TRBD1. The CDR3 consists of 12 residues. The V gene's germline CDR1 is SGHTS and CDR2 YDEGEE. V was clipped by 4 bases and J by 9 bases; unmatched bases: 6. The CDR3 bases are TGTGCCAGCAGCAGACAGGGTGTTAGCTACACCTTC. It codes for CASSRQGVSYTF.

The V gene is TRBV27, the J gene TRBJ2-2; D ambiguous. V was trimmed by 2 bases and J by 1 base, leaving 8 bases between them. Germline CDR1 is MNHEY and CDR2 is SMNVEV (reference sequence). The CDR3 is 15 residues long. The CDR3 DNA reads as TGTGCCAGCAGTTTACGACCGGAGAACACCGGGGAGCTGTTTTTT. Amino acids: CASSLRPENTGELFF.

This clone was observed a handful of times. The chain employs TRBV29-1 and TRBJ2-5; TRBD1 matches at 7 bases. After removal of 7 bases from V and 1 base from J, the junction contained 6 bases not matched to a gene. The germline CDR1 and CDR2 sequences are SQVTM and ANQGSEA. This CDR3 contains 13 residues. CDR3 loop: CSARTGSQETQYF. The CDR3 nucleotides are TGCAGCGCACGGACAGGTTCCCAAGAGACCCAGTACTTC.

The sample holds a few counts of this clone. The chain joins TRBV4-3 to TRBJ2-3; a possible D gene is TRBD1 (5 bases). V lost 6 bases, J lost 4 bases, and 11 bases lay in between. The CDR3 is 13 residues long. Germline assignment: CDR1 LGHNA and CDR2 YSLEER. The CDR3 bases are TGCGCCAGCAGTCGGCAGGGCCCAGATACGCAGTATTTT. As protein: CASSRQGPDTQYF.

The chain has TRBV5-4 and TRBJ2-7; 13 positions agree with TRBD2. After removal of 3 bases from V and 3 bases from J, the junction contained 3 bases not matched to a gene. The CDR3 consists of 15 residues. The germline V gene encodes CDR1 SGHNT and CDR2 YYREEE (reference sequence). CDR3 amino acids: CASSSRLAGGYEQYF. CDR3 nucleotides: TGTGCCAGCAGCTCCCGACTAGCGGGAGGCTACGAGCAGTACTTC.

This clone was picked up a small number of times. Other DNA sequences of this sample code for an identical CDR3. The gene calls are TRBV28 and TRBJ1-5; D unresolved. Germline V gene data show CDR1 as MDHEN and CDR2 as SYDVKM. This CDR3 spans 13 amino acids. V gave up 3 bases and J gave up 3 bases, with 6 bases separating them. The CDR3, as DNA: TGTGCCAGCAGTTTCCCCCCCAATCAGCCCCAGCATTTT. Translating gives CASSFPPNQPQHF.